This T cell receptor (beta chain) was found in a study of CD8+ T cells in alopecia areata. The sequencing template was cDNA reverse transcribed from extracted RNA. Data came from immunoSEQ multiplex PCR; TCRdb stores just in-frame clones and leaves some out. In total the sample includes 200,000 to 300,000 clones, none of them seen once. The germline V gene has CDR1 FNHDT and CDR2 SITEND (reference sequence). The CDR3 has 14 residues. Pooled cells of cutaneous lymph node origin were sorted on CD4, CD8alpha, NKG2D, NKG2ACE and other markers. This clone was observed a handful of times. Germline and genes here are mouse. The read gets to within 4 residues of the CDR3 end, and the germline J gene fills in the rest.

Sequencing input: CD4+ T cells sorted from a lymph node. The receptor was derived from a C3H/HeJ mouse with alopecia areata. The mouse strain carries the MHC haplotype H2-k. This chain connects TRBV19 to TRBJ2-5, with a weak D call TRBD1 (6 bases). The CDR3 bases that were read are TGTGCCAGCAGTATAGAGGGGGATTGGGAC. Protein: CASSIEGDWD. The CDR3, in full, reads CASSIEGDWDTQYF.